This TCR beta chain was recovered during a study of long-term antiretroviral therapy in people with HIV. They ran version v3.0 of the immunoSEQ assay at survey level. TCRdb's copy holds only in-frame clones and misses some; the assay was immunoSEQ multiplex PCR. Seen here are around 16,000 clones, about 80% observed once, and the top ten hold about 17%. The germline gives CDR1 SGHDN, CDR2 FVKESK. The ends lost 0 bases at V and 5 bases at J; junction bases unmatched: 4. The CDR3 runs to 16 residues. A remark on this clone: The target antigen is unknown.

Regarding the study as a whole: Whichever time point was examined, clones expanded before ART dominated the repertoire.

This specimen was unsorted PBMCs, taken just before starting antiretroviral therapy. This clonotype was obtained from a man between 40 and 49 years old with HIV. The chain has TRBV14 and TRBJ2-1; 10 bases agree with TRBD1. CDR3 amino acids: CASSQDGDRGHNEQFF. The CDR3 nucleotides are TGTGCCAGCAGCCAAGATGGGGACAGGGGTCACAATGAGCAGTTCTTC.